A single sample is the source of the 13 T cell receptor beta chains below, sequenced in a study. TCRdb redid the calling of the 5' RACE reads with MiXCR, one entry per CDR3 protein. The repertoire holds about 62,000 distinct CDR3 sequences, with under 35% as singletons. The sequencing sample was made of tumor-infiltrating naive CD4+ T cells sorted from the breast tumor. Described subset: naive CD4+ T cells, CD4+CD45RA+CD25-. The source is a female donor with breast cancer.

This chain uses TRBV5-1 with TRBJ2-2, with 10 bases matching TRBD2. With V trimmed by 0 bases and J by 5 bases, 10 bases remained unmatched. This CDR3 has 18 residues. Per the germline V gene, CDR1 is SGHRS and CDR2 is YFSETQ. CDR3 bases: TGCGCCAGCAGCTTGGTTCTAGCGGGAGAGATGGGAACCGGGGAGCTGTTTTTT. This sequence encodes CASSLVLAGEMGTGELFF.

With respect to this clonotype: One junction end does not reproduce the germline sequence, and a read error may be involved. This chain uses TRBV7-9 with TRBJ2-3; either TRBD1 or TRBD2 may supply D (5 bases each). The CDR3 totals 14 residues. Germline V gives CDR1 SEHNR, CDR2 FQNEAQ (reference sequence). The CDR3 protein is CASAPERATDTKYF. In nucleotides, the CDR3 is TGTGCCAGCGCCCCGGAGAGGGCGACAGATACGAAGTATTTT.

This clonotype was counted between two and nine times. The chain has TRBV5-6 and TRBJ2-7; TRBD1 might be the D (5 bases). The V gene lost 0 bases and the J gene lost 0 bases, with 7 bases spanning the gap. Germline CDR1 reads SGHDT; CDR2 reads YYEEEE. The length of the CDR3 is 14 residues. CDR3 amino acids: CASSLGQSSYEQYF. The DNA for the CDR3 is TGTGCCAGCAGCTTGGGACAGAGCTCCTACGAGCAGTACTTC.

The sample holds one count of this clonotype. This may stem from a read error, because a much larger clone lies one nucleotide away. The CDR3 reads CAGSQGATGPYGYTF. The CDR3 nucleotides read TGCGCCGGCAGTCAGGGGGCCACTGGCCCTTATGGCTACACCTTC. The chain carries TRBV5-1 and TRBJ1-2; 8 positions match TRBD1. CDR3 length: 15 amino acids. The germline gives CDR1 SGHRS, CDR2 YFSETQ.

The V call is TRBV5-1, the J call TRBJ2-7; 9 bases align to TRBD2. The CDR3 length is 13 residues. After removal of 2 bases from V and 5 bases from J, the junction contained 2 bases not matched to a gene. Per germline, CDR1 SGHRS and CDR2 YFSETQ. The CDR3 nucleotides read TGCGCCAGCAGCTTTAGCGGGAGTGACGAGCAGTACTTC. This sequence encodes CASSFSGSDEQYF.

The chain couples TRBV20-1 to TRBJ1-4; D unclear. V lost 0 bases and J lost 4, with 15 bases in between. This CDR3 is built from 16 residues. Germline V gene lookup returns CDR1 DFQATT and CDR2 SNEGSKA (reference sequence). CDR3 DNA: TGCAGTGCTAGAGATAGAATTCTAGCCAGTAATGAAAAACTGTTTTTT. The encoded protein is CSARDRILASNEKLFF.

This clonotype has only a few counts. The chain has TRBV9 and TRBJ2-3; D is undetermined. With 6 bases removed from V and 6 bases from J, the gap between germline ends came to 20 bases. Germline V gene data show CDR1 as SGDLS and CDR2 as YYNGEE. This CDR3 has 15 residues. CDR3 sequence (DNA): TGTGCCAGCACCATGGGCCCCTGGGAAGCGGATACGCAGTATTTT. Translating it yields CASTMGPWEADTQYF. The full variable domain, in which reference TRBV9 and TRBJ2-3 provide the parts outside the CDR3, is DSGVTQTPKHLITATGQRVTLRCSPRSGDLSVYWYQQSLDQGLQFLIQYYNGEERAKGNILERFSAQQFPDLHSELNLSSLELGDSALYFCASTMGPWEADTQYFGPGTRLTVL.

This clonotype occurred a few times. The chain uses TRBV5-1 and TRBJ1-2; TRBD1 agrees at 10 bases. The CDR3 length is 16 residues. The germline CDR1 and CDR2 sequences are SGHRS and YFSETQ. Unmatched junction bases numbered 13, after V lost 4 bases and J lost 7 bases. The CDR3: CASSRPGTGAVGGYTF. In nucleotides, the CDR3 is TGCGCCAGCAGCCGTCCCGGGACAGGGGCAGTAGGTGGCTACACCTTC.

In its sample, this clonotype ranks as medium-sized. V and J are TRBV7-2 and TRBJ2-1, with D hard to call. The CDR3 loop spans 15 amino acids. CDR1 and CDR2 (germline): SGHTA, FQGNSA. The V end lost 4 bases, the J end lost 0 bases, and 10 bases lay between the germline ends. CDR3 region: CASSSSRGSYNEQFF. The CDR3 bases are TGTGCCAGCAGCTCATCAAGAGGCTCCTACAATGAGCAGTTCTTC.

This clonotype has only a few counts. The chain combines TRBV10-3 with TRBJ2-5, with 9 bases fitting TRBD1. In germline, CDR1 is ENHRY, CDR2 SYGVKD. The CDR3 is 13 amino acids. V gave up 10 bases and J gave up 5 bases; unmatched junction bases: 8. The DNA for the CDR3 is TGTGCCAGCGCGGGACAGGGCGGGGAGACCCAGTACTTC. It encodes CASAGQGGETQYF.

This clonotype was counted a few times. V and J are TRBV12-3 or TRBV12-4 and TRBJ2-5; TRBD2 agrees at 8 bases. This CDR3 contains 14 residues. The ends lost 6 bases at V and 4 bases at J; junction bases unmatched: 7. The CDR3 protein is CASSRGGGGETQYF. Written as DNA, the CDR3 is TGTGCCAGCAGCCGGGGGGGAGGGGGAGAGACCCAGTACTTC.

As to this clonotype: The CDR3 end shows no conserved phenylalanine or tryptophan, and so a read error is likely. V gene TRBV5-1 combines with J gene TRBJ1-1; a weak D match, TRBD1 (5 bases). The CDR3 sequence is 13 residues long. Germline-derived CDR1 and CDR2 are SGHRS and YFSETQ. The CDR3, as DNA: TGCGCCAGCGGCTTGCAGGGATTCACTGAAGCTTTCCTT. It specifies CASGLQGFTEAFL.

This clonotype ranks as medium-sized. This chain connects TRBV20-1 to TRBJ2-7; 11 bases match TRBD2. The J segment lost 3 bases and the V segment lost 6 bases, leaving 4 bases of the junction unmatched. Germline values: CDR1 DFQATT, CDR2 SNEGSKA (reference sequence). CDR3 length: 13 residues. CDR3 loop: CSAGSGRVYEQYF. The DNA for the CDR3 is TGCAGTGCGGGTAGCGGGAGGGTCTACGAGCAGTACTTC.